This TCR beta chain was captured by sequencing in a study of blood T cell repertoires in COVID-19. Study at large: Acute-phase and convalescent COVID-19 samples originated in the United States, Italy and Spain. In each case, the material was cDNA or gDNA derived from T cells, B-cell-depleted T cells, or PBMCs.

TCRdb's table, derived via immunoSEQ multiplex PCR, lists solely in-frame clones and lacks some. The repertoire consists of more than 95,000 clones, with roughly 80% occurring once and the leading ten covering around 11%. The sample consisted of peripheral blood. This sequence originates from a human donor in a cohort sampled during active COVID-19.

In DNA form, the CDR3 reads TGTGCCAGCAGCTTTCAGGAAAATCAGCCCCAGCATTTT. Protein product: CASSFQENQPQHF. The gene calls are TRBV11-2 and TRBJ1-5; D ambiguous. Deletions cut 3 bases from V and 4 bases from J, with 7 bases between. This CDR3 comprises 13 residues. Germline values: CDR1 SGHAT, CDR2 FQNNGV.